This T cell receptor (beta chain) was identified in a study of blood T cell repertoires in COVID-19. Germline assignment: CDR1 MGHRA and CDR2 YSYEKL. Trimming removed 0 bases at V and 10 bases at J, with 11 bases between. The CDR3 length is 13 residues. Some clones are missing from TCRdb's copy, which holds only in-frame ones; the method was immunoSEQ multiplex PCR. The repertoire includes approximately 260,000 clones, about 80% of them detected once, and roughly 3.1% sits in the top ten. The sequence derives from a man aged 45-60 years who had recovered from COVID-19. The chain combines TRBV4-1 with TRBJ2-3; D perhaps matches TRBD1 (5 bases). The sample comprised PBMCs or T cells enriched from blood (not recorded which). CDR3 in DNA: TGCGCCAGCAGCCAAGAAAGCAGGGTGGCGCAGTATTTT. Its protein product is CASSQESRVAQYF.